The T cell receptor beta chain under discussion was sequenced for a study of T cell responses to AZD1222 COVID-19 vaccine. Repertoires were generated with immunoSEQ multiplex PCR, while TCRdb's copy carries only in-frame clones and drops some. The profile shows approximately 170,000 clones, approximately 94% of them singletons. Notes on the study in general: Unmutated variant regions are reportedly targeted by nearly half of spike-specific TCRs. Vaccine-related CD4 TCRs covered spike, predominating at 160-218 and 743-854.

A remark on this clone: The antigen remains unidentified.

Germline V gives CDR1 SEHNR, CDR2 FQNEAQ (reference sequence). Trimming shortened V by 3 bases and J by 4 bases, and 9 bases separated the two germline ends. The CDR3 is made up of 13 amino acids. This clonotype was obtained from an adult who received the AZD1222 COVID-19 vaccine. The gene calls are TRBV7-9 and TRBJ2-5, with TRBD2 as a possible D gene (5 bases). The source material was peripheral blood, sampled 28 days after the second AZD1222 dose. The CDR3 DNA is TGTGCCAGCAGCTTTTATGGAGGAGAGACCCAGTACTTC. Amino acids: CASSFYGGETQYF.